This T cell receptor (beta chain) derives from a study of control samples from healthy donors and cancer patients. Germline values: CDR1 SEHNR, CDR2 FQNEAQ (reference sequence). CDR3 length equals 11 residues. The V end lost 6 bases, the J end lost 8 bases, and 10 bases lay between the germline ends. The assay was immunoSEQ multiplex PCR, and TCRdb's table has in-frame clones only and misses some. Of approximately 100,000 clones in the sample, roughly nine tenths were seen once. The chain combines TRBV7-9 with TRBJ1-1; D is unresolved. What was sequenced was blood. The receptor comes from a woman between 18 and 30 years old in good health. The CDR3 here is CASSFGGEAFF. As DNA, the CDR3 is TGTGCCAGCAGTTTCGGAGGGGAAGCTTTCTTT.